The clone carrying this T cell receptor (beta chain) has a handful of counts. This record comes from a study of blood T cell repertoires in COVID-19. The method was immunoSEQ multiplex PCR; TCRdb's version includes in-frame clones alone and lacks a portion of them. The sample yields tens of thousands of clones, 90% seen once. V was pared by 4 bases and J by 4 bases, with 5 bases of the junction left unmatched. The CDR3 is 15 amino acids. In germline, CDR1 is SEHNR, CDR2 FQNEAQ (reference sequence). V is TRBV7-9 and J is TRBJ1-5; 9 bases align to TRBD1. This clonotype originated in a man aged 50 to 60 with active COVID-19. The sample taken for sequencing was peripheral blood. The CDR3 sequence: CASSSGDRVNQPQHF. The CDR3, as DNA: TGTGCCAGCAGCTCAGGGGACAGGGTGAATCAGCCCCAGCATTTT.